The 14 T cell receptor beta chains in this list originate from one sample, sequenced in a study of early T cells in non-severe SARS-CoV-2 infection. TCRdb ran MiXCR on the 5' RACE reads and lists one entry per CDR3 protein. Here the sample spans 60,000 to 90,000 distinct CDR3 sequences, 16% being singletons. Sample: whole blood. The source is an adult who was a healthcare worker with PCR-confirmed SARS-CoV-2 infection or an uninfected control (not recorded which).

The rearrangement joins TRBV6-6 to TRBJ1-2, with 8 bases identical to TRBD1. The V and J ends lost 6 bases and 5 bases, in that order; junction bases with no gene match: 11. The CDR3 has 15 residues. Germline CDR1 MNHNY, CDR2 SVGAGI (reference sequence). The DNA of the CDR3 is TGTGCCAGCAGATACAGATCCGGACAGGGTTATGGCTACACCTTC. It encodes CASRYRSGQGYGYTF.

This chain uses TRBV5-1 with TRBJ1-1, with 9 bases matching TRBD1. Germline lookup yields CDR1 SGHRS and CDR2 YFSETQ. V shed 0 bases, J shed 3 bases, and the junction held 12 bases outside the gene matches. The CDR3 totals 18 residues. As DNA, the CDR3 is TGCGCCAGCAGCTTGGGTTTGGGACAGGGTCGGAGTTACACTGAAGCTTTCTTT. This sequence encodes CASSLGLGQGRSYTEAFF.

This clonotype was detected a few times. This chain connects TRBV27 to TRBJ2-7; D not certain. Germline V lookup: CDR1 MNHEY, CDR2 SMNVEV (reference sequence). The V and J ends lost 5 bases and 3 bases respectively, with 11 bases between them. The CDR3 is 13 amino acids. This chain's CDR3 is CASSRRAYYEQYF. DNA for the CDR3: TGTGCCAGCAGTAGACGTGCCTACTACGAGCAGTACTTC.

This chain links TRBV21-1 with TRBJ1-1. TRBV21-1 is flagged as a pseudogene. The CDR3 loop spans 19 amino acids. CDR3 protein: CASSNKGPVPPSMNTEAFF. CDR3 coding DNA: TGTGCCAGCAGCAATAAGGGTCCGGTTCCACCTAGTATGAACACTGAAGCTTTCTTT.

This chain joins TRBV12-3 or TRBV12-4 and TRBJ2-1; D is unresolved. Trimming pared 2 bases from V and 8 bases from J, leaving 16 bases between. The CDR3 length is 15 residues. CDR3 DNA: TGTGCCAGCAGTTTATCCCTAGAGGCTTGGGATGAGCAGTTCTTC. Translation gives CASSLSLEAWDEQFF.

This chain joins TRBV18 and TRBJ2-7; TRBD1 aligns across 7 bases. The length of the CDR3 is 15 residues. V shed 2 bases, J shed 5 bases, and the junction held 9 bases outside the gene matches. Looked up from germline, CDR1 is KGHSH and CDR2 is LQKENI. The CDR3 nucleotides read TGTGCCAGCTCACCAGACAGGGAAAACACGAACGAGCAGTACTTC. Translation: CASSPDRENTNEQYF.

The chain has TRBV7-3 and TRBJ1-1; TRBD1 aligns across 8 bases. The CDR3 has 13 amino acids. After removal of 0 bases from V and 9 bases from J, the junction contained 3 bases not matched to a gene. CDR1 SGHTA and CDR2 FQGTGA come from the germline V gene. DNA of the CDR3: TGTGCCAGCAGCTTAACACCAGGGGGCCAAGCTTTCTTT. It specifies CASSLTPGGQAFF.

A few counts support this clonotype. The chain couples TRBV6-2 or TRBV6-3 to TRBJ1-2; no reliable D call. Germline CDR1 reads MNHEY; CDR2 reads SVGEGT. The CDR3 is made up of 13 amino acids. The V and J ends lost 7 bases and 3 bases respectively, with 12 bases between them. The CDR3 DNA follows: TGTGCCAGCATGGCGTTGGGAGACTATGGCTACACCTTC. Its translation: CASMALGDYGYTF.

This chain connects TRBV5-1 to TRBJ2-5; the D gene is possibly TRBD2 (6 bases). Germline CDR1 and CDR2: SGHRS and YFSETQ. Deletions cut 0 bases from V and 7 bases from J, with 16 bases between. The CDR3 consists of 15 residues. The CDR3 DNA sequence: TGCGCCAGCAGCTTGGGATGGGACTCACCGCCGACCCAGTACTTC. Translating it yields CASSLGWDSPPTQYF.

The chain combines TRBV12-3 or TRBV12-4 with TRBJ2-3, with 9 nucleotides matching TRBD2. The V gene end was trimmed by 5 bases and the J gene end by 2 bases; junction bases not matched to a gene: 8. The CDR3 runs to 16 residues. CDR3 coding DNA: TGTGCCAGCAGTCCTCGGGGCGGGGGGGTCACAGATACGCAGTATTTT. This encodes CASSPRGGGVTDTQYF.

This clonotype was picked up many times. The V call is TRBV28, the J call TRBJ2-5, with TRBD2 identical over 7 bases. The CDR3 runs to 13 residues. V shed 8 bases, J shed 5 bases, and the junction held 8 bases outside the gene matches. Germline V gives CDR1 MDHEN, CDR2 SYDVKM. The CDR3 spells CASSRRGGETQYF. CDR3 in DNA: TGTGCCAGCTCCCGGAGGGGAGGGGAGACCCAGTACTTC.

CDR3 sequence reads: CSVLTVYEQYF. As DNA, the CDR3 is TGCAGCGTCCTGACAGTCTACGAGCAGTACTTC. The rearrangement uses TRBV29-1 and TRBJ2-7; possible D gene TRBD1, 5 bases. The germline V gene has CDR1 SQVTM and CDR2 ANQGSEA. CDR3 length equals 11 residues. Trimming stripped 6 bases from V and 3 bases from J, with 9 bases between.

V usage is TRBV3-1 and J usage is TRBJ2-5; 8 nucleotides match TRBD1. CDR3 length: 14 amino acids. Germline lookup yields CDR1 LGHDT and CDR2 YNNKEL (reference sequence). The ends lost 1 base at V and 5 bases at J; junction bases unmatched: 3. The CDR3 is CASSQGTGQETQYF. CDR3 nucleotide sequence: TGTGCCAGCAGCCAAGGGACAGGGCAGGAGACCCAGTACTTC.

In the case of this clonotype: One end of the junction fails to match germline, which may point to a read error. This sequence joins TRBV7-6 and TRBJ2-6; no clear D gene. Looked up from germline, CDR1 is SGHVS and CDR2 is FNYEAQ. The length of the CDR3 is 15 residues. The CDR3 DNA reads TGTGCCAACAGCCTCGTCCCTTCCGGGGCCAACGTCCTGACTTTC. Translation: CANSLVPSGANVLTF.